This T cell receptor beta chain was profiled in a study of T cell responses to AZD1222 COVID-19 vaccine. This CDR3 comprises 15 residues. Germline lookup yields CDR1 SNHLY and CDR2 FYNNEI. Losses at the gene ends were 6 bases for V and 2 bases for J; bases not matched to a gene: 7. Libraries were prepared by immunoSEQ multiplex PCR; TCRdb keeps only in-frame clonotypes and omits some of them. The data show 250,000 to 300,000 clones, almost 95% seen once. This TCR came from an adult who received the AZD1222 COVID-19 vaccine. V and J are TRBV2 and TRBJ1-5; 7 bases line up with TRBD1. The starting material was peripheral blood, obtained 28 days after the second AZD1222 dose. CDR3 loop: CASSPDRVGNQPQHF. CDR3 sequence (DNA): TGTGCCAGCAGCCCCGACAGGGTCGGCAATCAGCCCCAGCATTTT.